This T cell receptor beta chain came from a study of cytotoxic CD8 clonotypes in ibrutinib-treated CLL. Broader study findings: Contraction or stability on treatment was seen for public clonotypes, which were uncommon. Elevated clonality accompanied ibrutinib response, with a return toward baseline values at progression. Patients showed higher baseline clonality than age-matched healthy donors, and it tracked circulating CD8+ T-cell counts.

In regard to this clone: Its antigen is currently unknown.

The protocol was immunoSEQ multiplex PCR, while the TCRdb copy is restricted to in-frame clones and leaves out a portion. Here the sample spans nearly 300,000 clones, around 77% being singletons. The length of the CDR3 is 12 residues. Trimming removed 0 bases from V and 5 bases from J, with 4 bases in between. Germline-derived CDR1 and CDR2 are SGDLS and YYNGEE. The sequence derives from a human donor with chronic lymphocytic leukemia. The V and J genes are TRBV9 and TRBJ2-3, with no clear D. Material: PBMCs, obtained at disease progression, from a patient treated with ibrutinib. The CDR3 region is CASSVVLDTQYF. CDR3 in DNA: TGTGCCAGCAGCGTAGTTTTAGATACGCAGTATTTT.